The TCR beta chain under discussion was sequenced for a study of CD8+CD57+ T cells in acquired aplastic anemia. About the study: Sorted CD4+ and CD8+ cells yielded roughly 3.5 ug of DNA on average.

According to the study, genomic DNA was the template for TCR beta VDJ and CDR3 profiling. A single record per CDR3 protein comes from TCRdb applying MiXCR to the reads. The data show 55,000 to 60,000 distinct CDR3 sequences, with just over 55% seen just once and approximately 15% held by the top ten. From germline, CDR1 is SEHNR and CDR2 FQNEAQ (reference sequence). This CDR3 region has 13 residues. Trimming left V 1 base short and J 5 bases short, with 6 bases between. Sequencing was done on patients that had shown CD8+CD57+ cell expansion by flow cytometry. Blood was sampled before the patients had received any therapy. As regards this clonotype: Its cognate antigen is unknown.

Broader study findings: No significant patient-versus-control difference appeared in CD8+ Simpson's diversity.

This sequence originates from a human donor with aplastic anemia. The V gene is TRBV7-9, the J gene TRBJ1-5, with D hard to call. The source material was sorted CD4+, CD8+, or CD8+CD57+ T cells (not recorded which) from PBMCs. In DNA, the CDR3 is TGTGCCAGCAGCTTAGACCGTTATCAGCCCCAGCATTTT. Residues: CASSLDRYQPQHF.